This T cell receptor (beta chain) derives from a study of T cells in Graves' hyperthyroidism and ophthalmopathy. Trimming shortened V by 7 bases and J by 0 bases, and 18 bases separated the two germline ends. This CDR3 spans 16 amino acids. The germline V gene encodes CDR1 PRHDT and CDR2 FYEKMQ (reference sequence). Study results and limitations: Appearing also in blood were most of the thyroid clonotypes expanded above 0.001.

Stable disease denoted Graves' hyperthyroidism without ophthalmopathy progression within 18 months. The study enrolled patients aged 18 to 65 with newly diagnosed hyperthyroidism of under 2 months' duration. Clinical symptoms, serum thyroxine and TRAb, thyroid ultrasound and orbital computed tomography were used for the diagnoses. Amplification of TCR beta CDR3 regions was performed using RNA transcripts as template. First-round RT-PCR with HTBI primers amplified the TCR CDR3 region. TCRdb re-called the multiplex PCR reads through MiXCR, storing one row per CDR3 protein. The sample lists some 510,000 distinct CDR3 sequences; more than 20% were seen once. This clonotype was recorded many times. Its target is not known.

The V call is TRBV13, the J call TRBJ1-1; D is unresolved. The sample was blood. The receptor was isolated from a man younger than 35 with Graves' hyperthyroidism. This CDR3 is CASNPVTQGLNTEAFF. The DNA of the CDR3 is TGTGCCAGCAACCCAGTCACGCAAGGTTTGAACACTGAAGCTTTCTTT.